The clone carrying this T cell receptor (beta chain) was seen a handful of times. Together with a sample-barcoded 5' primer, a J-beta primer mix was included in a second PCR lasting roughly 6 to 12 cycles. TCRdb ran MiXCR on the 5' RACE reads and lists one entry per CDR3 protein. Of fewer than 800,000 distinct CDR3 sequences in the sample, around 49% were seen once. These data are taken from a study of blood T cells in healthy people across ages. The specimen sequenced was blood. The receptor was isolated from a woman aged 55-69 years in good health.

CDR3 nucleotides: TGCAGTGCTAAAGAGGGAGGGCCCGTAGACGAGCAGTACTTC. Protein sequence: CSAKEGGPVDEQYF. V usage is TRBV20-1 and J usage is TRBJ2-7, with 7 bases fitting TRBD2. CDR1 and CDR2 (germline): DFQATT, SNEGSKA (reference sequence). The trim removed 4 bases at V and 5 bases at J, leaving 11 bases unmatched. The CDR3 runs 14 residues.